Shown below are 27 T cell receptor beta chains from a single sample sequenced in a study of shared T cell receptors in the human thymus. Generated by immunoSEQ multiplex PCR, the TCRdb table keeps only in-frame clones and is missing some. The table has just under 550,000 clones, about 84% seen once; the top ten hold about 0.013%. The sample was also reused in another study, on human thymus T cells.

The sequenced sample was thymocytes. The receptor source for this set is a boy younger than two with a congenital heart defect.

The chain is built from TRBV4-3 and TRBJ2-7; 11 bases line up with TRBD2. CDR3 length: 18 residues. With 0 bases clipped from V and 0 bases from J, the junction kept 7 bases outside the gene matches. Germline-derived CDR1 and CDR2 are LGHNA and YSLEER. The CDR3 bases are TGCGCCAGCAGCCAAGACTTGCCTAGCGGGGGGAGCTCCTACGAGCAGTACTTC. Protein: CASSQDLPSGGSSYEQYF.

This clone has only one observation. This sequence joins TRBV4-3 and TRBJ2-1; 13 nucleotides align to TRBD2. Germline assignment: CDR1 LGHNA and CDR2 YSLEER. CDR3 length: 20 amino acids. The trim removed 1 base at V and 6 bases at J, leaving 15 bases unmatched. The DNA for the CDR3 is TGCGCCAGCAGCCAAGTGCGTCGGACTAGCGGGAGTAAAAATCTCAATGAGCAGTTCTTC. It is translated as CASSQVRRTSGSKNLNEQFF.

CDR3 residues: CASTGTRSLGTQYF. The CDR3 DNA reads as TGTGCCAGCACAGGGACTAGAAGTCTTGGGACCCAGTACTTC. The chain recombines TRBV6-7 with TRBJ2-5, with 8 bases lining up with TRBD2. TRBV6-7 is an ORF, and what it does is uncertain. The CDR3 covers 14 residues. The V and J ends lost 7 bases and 7 bases, in that order; junction bases with no gene match: 11.

V gene TRBV28 combines with J gene TRBJ2-5, with 8 bases that match TRBD2. This CDR3 is built from 20 residues. The trim removed 4 bases at V and 4 bases at J, leaving 23 bases unmatched. Germline CDR1 is MDHEN and CDR2 is SYDVKM. CDR3 nucleotides: TGTGCCAGCAGTTCTCCTCCCAGGAGCCGGGAGGGCCAAGTAGGAGAGACCCAGTACTTC. Its translation: CASSSPPRSREGQVGETQYF.

J is TRBJ2-7 and V is TRBV4-3; 8 positions agree with TRBD2. The CDR3 is 16 amino acids. Germline values: CDR1 LGHNA, CDR2 YSLEER. The J segment lost 5 bases and the V segment lost 0 bases, leaving 9 bases of the junction unmatched. CDR3 nucleotide sequence: TGCGCCAGCAGCCAAGACCCAACGGGAGGGAGCCACGAGCAGTACTTC. Protein: CASSQDPTGGSHEQYF.

V is TRBV10-3 and J is TRBJ1-4; D unclear. Trimming pared 4 bases from V and 6 bases from J, leaving 15 bases between. Germline CDR1 ENHRY, CDR2 SYGVKD. The CDR3 is made up of 15 amino acids. CDR3 loop: CAISAGEREHEKLFF. Here the CDR3 DNA reads TGTGCCATCAGTGCCGGGGAGAGGGAACATGAAAAACTGTTTTTT.

The chain links TRBV29-1 to TRBJ1-2; 8 nucleotides agree with TRBD1. V trimming: 6 bases; J trimming: 5 bases; junction bases outside the gene matches: 14. Germline-derived CDR1 and CDR2 are SQVTM and ANQGSEA. The CDR3 spans 15 residues. The CDR3, as DNA: TGCAGCGTCAGCTACCGGGACAGGCTGACTTATGGCTACACCTTC. This sequence encodes CSVSYRDRLTYGYTF.

The rearrangement links TRBV5-4 to TRBJ1-4, with D perhaps TRBD1 (5 bases). Trimming took off 3 bases at V and 7 bases at J, with 22 bases between the two ends. CDR1 is SGHNT, CDR2 YYREEE, per germline (reference sequence). The CDR3 is 17 residues long. The CDR3 DNA reads TGTGCCAGCAGCTACCAGGTGGCGGGGGTAGGAGGTGAAAAACTGTTTTTT. Encoded protein: CASSYQVAGVGGEKLFF.

V is TRBV28 and J is TRBJ1-2; 10 bases fit TRBD1. This CDR3 comprises 16 residues. Looked up from germline, CDR1 is MDHEN and CDR2 is SYDVKM. V trimming: 3 bases; J trimming: 5 bases; junction bases outside the gene matches: 9. In DNA form, the CDR3 reads TGTGCCAGCAGTTTTCCCGGACAGGGGGATTCTTATGGCTACACCTTC. Its protein product is CASSFPGQGDSYGYTF.

This CDR3 reads CASSLTGVYGYTF. DNA for the CDR3: TGTGCCAGCAGTTTGACAGGAGTCTATGGCTACACCTTC. The rearrangement links TRBV27 to TRBJ1-2, with D perhaps TRBD1 (6 bases). With 3 bases removed from V and 4 bases from J, the gap between germline ends came to 9 bases. There are 13 residues in the CDR3. Germline CDR1 is MNHEY and CDR2 is SMNVEV (reference sequence).

This chain's CDR3 is CASSHKSSSYYTGELFF. Here the CDR3 DNA reads TGCGCCAGCAGCCACAAATCTAGCAGTTACTACACCGGGGAGCTGTTTTTT. V usage is TRBV4-1 and J usage is TRBJ2-2; D is possibly TRBD2 (5 bases). The germline V and J ends were trimmed by 3 bases and 3 bases, with 17 bases remaining between them. Germline values: CDR1 MGHRA, CDR2 YSYEKL. This CDR3 is built from 17 residues.

The chain has TRBV14 and TRBJ2-7, with TRBD2 as a possible D gene (7 bases). The CDR3 runs 17 residues. Looked up from germline, CDR1 is SGHDN and CDR2 is FVKESK. Deletions cut 2 bases from V and 3 bases from J, with 20 bases between. In nucleotides, the CDR3 is TGTGCCAGCAGCCAACAAGAGCAGCGGGACACCCACTACGAGCAGTACTTC. Its translation is CASSQQEQRDTHYEQYF.

This chain uses TRBV6-1 with TRBJ2-7, with 8 bases fitting TRBD2. Germline V CDR1 and CDR2: MNHNS, SASEGT. This CDR3 is 15 amino acids long. With 7 bases clipped from V and 0 bases from J, the junction kept 8 bases outside the gene matches. The CDR3 sequence: CASKFGTRASYEQYF. In DNA form, the CDR3 reads TGTGCCAGCAAATTCGGGACTAGGGCCTCCTACGAGCAGTACTTC.

This clone was detected only once. Other DNA sequences within the sample encode an identical CDR3. The J gene is TRBJ2-5, the V gene TRBV20-1, with no clear D. This CDR3 region has 11 residues. Germline CDR1 and CDR2: DFQATT and SNEGSKA (reference sequence). Trimming stripped 1 base from V and 4 bases from J, with 4 bases between. In DNA, the CDR3 is TGCAGTGCTAGAGTCAGAGAGACCCAGTACTTC. Translation: CSARVRETQYF.

The rearrangement links TRBV6-1 to TRBJ1-3; D is perhaps TRBD1 (6 bases). V lost 1 base to trimming and J lost 0 bases, with 10 bases between them. The CDR3 contains 16 residues. CDR1 MNHNS and CDR2 SASEGT come from the germline V gene. The CDR3 region is CASSEGPGDSGNTIYF. CDR3 sequence (DNA): TGTGCCAGCAGTGAAGGCCCAGGGGACTCTGGAAACACCATATATTTT.

This chain uses TRBV4-3 with TRBJ2-5, with 7 bases that match TRBD2. V gave up 4 bases and J gave up 3 bases; unmatched junction bases: 5. The CDR3 sequence is 14 residues long. Germline V gene data show CDR1 as LGHNA and CDR2 as YSLEER. In nucleotides, the CDR3 is TGCGCCAGCAGCCCGGGACTACCCGAAGAGACCCAGTACTTC. This codes for CASSPGLPEETQYF.

The chain joins TRBV28 to TRBJ1-5; 11 positions match TRBD1. Germline values: CDR1 MDHEN, CDR2 SYDVKM. The J segment lost 6 bases and the V segment lost 5 bases, leaving 15 bases of the junction unmatched. The CDR3 extends over 18 amino acids. Written as DNA, the CDR3 is TGTGCCAGCAGTGGGGGACAGGGGGGCGCCCTAAATGGTCAGCCCCAGCATTTT. This sequence encodes CASSGGQGGALNGQPQHF. Looking up the rest from reference TRBV28 and TRBJ1-5 gives the full variable domain: DVKVTQSSRYLVKRTGEKVFLECVQDMDHENMFWYRQDPGLGLRLIYFSYDVKMKEKGDIPEGYSVSREKKERFSLILESASTNQTSMYLCASSGGQGGALNGQPQHFGDGTRLSIL.

The sample holds a few counts of this clone. The rearrangement uses TRBV4-1 and TRBJ2-5; 16 bases match TRBD2. This CDR3 is built from 19 residues. V shed 0 bases and J 2 bases; nucleotides not matched to a gene: 6. From germline, CDR1 is MGHRA and CDR2 YSYEKL. The CDR3 protein is CASSQDGTSGRGPQETQYF. CDR3 bases: TGCGCCAGCAGCCAAGATGGGACTAGCGGGAGGGGGCCTCAAGAGACCCAGTACTTC.

The V call is TRBV30, the J call TRBJ1-2, with D maybe TRBD1 (5 bases). This CDR3 has 13 residues. Germline values: CDR1 GTSNPN, CDR2 SVGIG (reference sequence). The V end lost 5 bases, the J end lost 0 bases, and 10 bases lay between the germline ends. CDR3 in DNA: TGTGCCTGGGAGGACATACCTAACTATGGCTACACCTTC. Protein sequence: CAWEDIPNYGYTF.

The gene calls are TRBV4-1 and TRBJ2-5; tentative D call: TRBD2 (6 bases). Trimming stripped 5 bases from V and 5 bases from J, with 12 bases between. CDR3 length: 13 amino acids. Germline lookup yields CDR1 MGHRA and CDR2 YSYEKL. CDR3 DNA: TGCGCCAGCAGCGTCGGGACTTTGGAGACCCAGTACTTC. Protein sequence: CASSVGTLETQYF.

The chain recombines TRBV2 with TRBJ2-3; D might be TRBD1 (6 bases). Trimming removed 6 bases from V and 0 bases from J, with 10 bases in between. Germline values: CDR1 SNHLY, CDR2 FYNNEI. The CDR3 has 14 residues. CDR3 DNA sequence: TGTGCCAGCAGAGACAGGACTAGCACAGATACGCAGTATTTT. Translation gives CASRDRTSTDTQYF.

This clone was counted only a few times. J is TRBJ2-7 and V is TRBV18; the D gene is possibly TRBD1 (6 bases). The V end lost 3 bases, the J end lost 5 bases, and 32 bases lay between the germline ends. Germline V lookup: CDR1 KGHSH, CDR2 LQKENI. The CDR3 extends over 20 amino acids. In DNA, the CDR3 is TGTGCCAGCTCACCGAAGAGTTCAGGACTCAACAGGGACCCCTACCACGAGCAGTACTTC. This sequence encodes CASSPKSSGLNRDPYHEQYF.

This rearrangement joins TRBV7-2 to TRBJ2-1; D is uncertain. CDR1 and CDR2 from the germline V gene are SGHTA and FQGNSA. Trimming left V 1 base short and J 6 bases short, with 10 bases between. The CDR3 is 14 residues long. For the CDR3, the DNA is TGTGCCAGCAGCTTAGTGTCCCCTCGCAATGAGCAGTTCTTC. As protein: CASSLVSPRNEQFF.

The chain combines TRBV4-3 with TRBJ2-1, with D tentatively TRBD1 (6 bases). V lost 1 base and J lost 5, with 12 bases in between. CDR3 length: 15 amino acids. Germline-derived CDR1 and CDR2 are LGHNA and YSLEER. CDR3 in DNA: TGCGCCAGCAGCCAAGGACAGGATCCCCACAATGAGCAGTTCTTC. This codes for CASSQGQDPHNEQFF.

The chain combines TRBV5-6 with TRBJ2-2; D is perhaps TRBD1 (5 bases). Between the trimmed V and J ends, which lost 4 bases and 3 bases, there was a span of 16 bases. The germline gives CDR1 SGHDT, CDR2 YYEEEE. CDR3 length equals 16 residues. This chain's CDR3 is CASSRQEKGDTGELFF. Written as DNA, the CDR3 is TGTGCCAGCAGCCGCCAAGAAAAAGGGGACACCGGGGAGCTGTTTTTT.

The chain is built from TRBV2 and TRBJ2-1, with 9 bases identical to TRBD2. V lost 1 base, J lost 11 bases, and 3 bases stayed unmatched. The CDR3 contains 13 residues. Germline V gene sequence: CDR1 SNHLY, CDR2 FYNNEI. The CDR3 sequence is CASSEVREGQQFF. CDR3 nucleotides: TGTGCCAGCAGTGAAGTGCGGGAGGGGCAGCAGTTCTTC.

This clone turned up a few times. The DNA for the CDR3 is TGTGCCAGCAGCGCCATGACAGGGGACGAGCAGTACTTC. This codes for CASSAMTGDEQYF. V gene TRBV9 combines with J gene TRBJ2-7; 8 bases match TRBD1. With 3 bases clipped from V and 5 bases from J, the junction kept 4 bases outside the gene matches. Germline V gives CDR1 SGDLS, CDR2 YYNGEE. The CDR3 is made up of 13 amino acids.